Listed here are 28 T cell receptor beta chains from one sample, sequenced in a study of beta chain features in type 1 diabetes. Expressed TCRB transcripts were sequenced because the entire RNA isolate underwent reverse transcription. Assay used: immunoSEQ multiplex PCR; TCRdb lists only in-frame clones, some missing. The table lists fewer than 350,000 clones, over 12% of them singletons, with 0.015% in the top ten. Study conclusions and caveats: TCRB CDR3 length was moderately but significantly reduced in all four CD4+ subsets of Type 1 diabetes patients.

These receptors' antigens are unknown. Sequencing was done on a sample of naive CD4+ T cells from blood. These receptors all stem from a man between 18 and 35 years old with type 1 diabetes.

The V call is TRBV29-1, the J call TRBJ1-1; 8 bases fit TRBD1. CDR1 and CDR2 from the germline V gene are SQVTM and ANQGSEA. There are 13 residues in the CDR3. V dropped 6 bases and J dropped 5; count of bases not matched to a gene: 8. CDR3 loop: CSVGGQGRTEAFF. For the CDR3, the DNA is TGCAGCGTAGGAGGACAGGGAAGGACTGAAGCTTTCTTT.

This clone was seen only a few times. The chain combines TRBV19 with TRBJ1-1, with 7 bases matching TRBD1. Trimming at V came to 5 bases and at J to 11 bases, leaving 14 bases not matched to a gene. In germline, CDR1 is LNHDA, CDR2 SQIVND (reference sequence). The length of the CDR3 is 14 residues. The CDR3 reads CASSGDRAAGDAFF. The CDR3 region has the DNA TGTGCCAGTAGTGGCGACAGGGCGGCGGGCGATGCTTTCTTT. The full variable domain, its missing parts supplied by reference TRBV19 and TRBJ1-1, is DGGITQSPKYLFRKEGQNVTLSCEQNLNHDAMYWYRQDPGQGLRLIYYSQIVNDFQKGDIAEGYSVSREKKESFPLTVTSAQKNPTAFYLCASSGDRAAGDAFFGQGTRLTVV.

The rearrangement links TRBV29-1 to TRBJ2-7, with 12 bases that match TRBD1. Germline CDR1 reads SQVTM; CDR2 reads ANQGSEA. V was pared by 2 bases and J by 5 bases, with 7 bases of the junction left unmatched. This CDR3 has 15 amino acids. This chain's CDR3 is CSVEYIGTGGDEQYF. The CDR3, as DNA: TGCAGCGTTGAATATATAGGGACAGGGGGCGACGAGCAGTACTTC.

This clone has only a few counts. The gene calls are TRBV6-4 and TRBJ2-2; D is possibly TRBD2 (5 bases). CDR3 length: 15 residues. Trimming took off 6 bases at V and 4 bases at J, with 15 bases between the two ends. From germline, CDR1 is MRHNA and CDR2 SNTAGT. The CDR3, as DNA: TGTGCCAGCAGAGCAATTCCGGGAACCACCGGGGAGCTGTTTTTT. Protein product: CASRAIPGTTGELFF.

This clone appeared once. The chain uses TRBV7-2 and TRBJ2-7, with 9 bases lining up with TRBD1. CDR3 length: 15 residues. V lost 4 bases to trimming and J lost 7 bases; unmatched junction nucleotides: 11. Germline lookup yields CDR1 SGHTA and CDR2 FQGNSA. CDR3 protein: CASSSWDRAWKEQYF. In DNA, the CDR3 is TGTGCCAGCAGCTCATGGGACAGGGCATGGAAGGAGCAGTACTTC.

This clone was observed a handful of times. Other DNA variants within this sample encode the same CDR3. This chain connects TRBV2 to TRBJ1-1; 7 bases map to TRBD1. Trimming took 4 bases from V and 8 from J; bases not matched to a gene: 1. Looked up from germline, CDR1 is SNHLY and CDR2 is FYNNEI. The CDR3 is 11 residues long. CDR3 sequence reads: CASSGDSEAFF. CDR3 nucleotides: TGTGCCAGCAGTGGGGACAGCGAAGCTTTCTTT.

The CDR3 region is CAWSVYQEQYF. CDR3 DNA: TGTGCCTGGAGTGTTTATCAGGAGCAGTACTTC. The chain is built from TRBV30 and TRBJ2-7; no reliable D call. Looked up from germline, CDR1 is GTSNPN and CDR2 is SVGIG (reference sequence). V lost 0 bases to trimming and J lost 7 bases, with 7 bases between them. This CDR3 has 11 residues.

The CDR3 region has the DNA TGTGCCAGCAGTAGAACCTTCAGGGTTTCTCATGGCTACACCTTC. Protein sequence: CASSRTFRVSHGYTF. The chain links TRBV28 to TRBJ1-2; possible D gene TRBD1, 5 bases. This CDR3 has 15 amino acids. Germline lookup yields CDR1 MDHEN and CDR2 SYDVKM. Trimming pared 5 bases from V and 6 bases from J, leaving 19 bases between.

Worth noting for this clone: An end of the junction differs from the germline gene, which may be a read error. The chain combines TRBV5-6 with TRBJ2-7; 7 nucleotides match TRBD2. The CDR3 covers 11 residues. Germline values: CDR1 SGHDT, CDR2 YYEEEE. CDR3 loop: CASSLGDYKNF. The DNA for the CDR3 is TGTGCCAGCAGCTTGGGGGACTACAAGAATTTC.

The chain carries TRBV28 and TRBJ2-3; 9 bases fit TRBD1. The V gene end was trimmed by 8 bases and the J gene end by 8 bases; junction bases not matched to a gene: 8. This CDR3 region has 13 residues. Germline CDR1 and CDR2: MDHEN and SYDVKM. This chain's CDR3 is CASRDRASGTQYF. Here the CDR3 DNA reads TGTGCCAGCCGGGACAGGGCCTCGGGTACGCAGTATTTT.

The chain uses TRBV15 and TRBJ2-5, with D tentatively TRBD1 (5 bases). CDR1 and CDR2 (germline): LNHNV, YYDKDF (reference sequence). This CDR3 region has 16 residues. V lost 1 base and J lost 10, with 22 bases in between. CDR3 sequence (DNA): TGTGCCACCAGCAGAGGAATCTCTGGTGATAAGACAGACCAGTACTTC. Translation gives CATSRGISGDKTDQYF.

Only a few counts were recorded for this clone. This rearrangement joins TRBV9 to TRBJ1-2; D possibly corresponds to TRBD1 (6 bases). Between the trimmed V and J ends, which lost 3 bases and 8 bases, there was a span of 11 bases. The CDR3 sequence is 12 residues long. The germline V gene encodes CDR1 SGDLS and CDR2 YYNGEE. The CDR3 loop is CASSDPGQGYTF. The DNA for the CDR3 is TGTGCCAGCAGCGACCCAGGACAGGGCTACACCTTC.

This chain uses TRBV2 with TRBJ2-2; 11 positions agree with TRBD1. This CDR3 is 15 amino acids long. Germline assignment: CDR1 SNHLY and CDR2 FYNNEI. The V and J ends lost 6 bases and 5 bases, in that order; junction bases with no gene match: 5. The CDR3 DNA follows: TGTGCCAGCAGAGGACAGGGGGCGGAAACCGGGGAGCTGTTTTTT. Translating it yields CASRGQGAETGELFF.

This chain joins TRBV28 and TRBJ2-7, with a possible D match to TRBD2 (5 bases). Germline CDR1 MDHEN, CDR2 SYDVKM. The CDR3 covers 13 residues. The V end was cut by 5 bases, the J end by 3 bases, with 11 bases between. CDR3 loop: CASSRGPGYEQYF. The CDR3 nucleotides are TGTGCCAGCAGTCGAGGGCCGGGCTACGAGCAGTACTTC.

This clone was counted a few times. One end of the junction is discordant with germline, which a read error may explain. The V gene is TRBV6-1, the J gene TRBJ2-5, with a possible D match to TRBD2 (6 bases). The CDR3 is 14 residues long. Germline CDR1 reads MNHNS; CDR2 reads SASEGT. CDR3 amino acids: CASREGWGVETQYF. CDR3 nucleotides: TGTGCCAGCAGGGAAGGATGGGGGGTGGAGACCCAGTACTTC.

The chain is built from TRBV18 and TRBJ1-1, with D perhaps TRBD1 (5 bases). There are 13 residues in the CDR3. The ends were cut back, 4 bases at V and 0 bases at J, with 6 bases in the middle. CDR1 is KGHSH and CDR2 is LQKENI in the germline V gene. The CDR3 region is CASSQTVNTEAFF. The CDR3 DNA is TGTGCCAGCTCACAGACAGTGAACACTGAAGCTTTCTTT.

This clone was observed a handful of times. CDR3 DNA: TGTGCCAGTAGTATAAGTCTAGCTGGAGCCAAAAACATTCAGTACTTC. It is translated as CASSISLAGAKNIQYF. The chain is built from TRBV19 and TRBJ2-4; tentative D call: TRBD2 (5 bases). Per germline, CDR1 LNHDA and CDR2 SQIVND (reference sequence). The CDR3 is made up of 16 amino acids. Deletions cut 2 bases from V and 0 bases from J, with 11 bases between.

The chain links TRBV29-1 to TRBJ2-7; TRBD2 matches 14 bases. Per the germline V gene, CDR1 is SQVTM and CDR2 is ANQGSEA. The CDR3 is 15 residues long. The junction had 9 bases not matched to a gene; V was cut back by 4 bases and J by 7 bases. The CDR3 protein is CSVAPRLAGGREQYF. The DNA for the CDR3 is TGCAGCGTTGCCCCACGACTAGCGGGAGGGCGGGAGCAGTACTTC.

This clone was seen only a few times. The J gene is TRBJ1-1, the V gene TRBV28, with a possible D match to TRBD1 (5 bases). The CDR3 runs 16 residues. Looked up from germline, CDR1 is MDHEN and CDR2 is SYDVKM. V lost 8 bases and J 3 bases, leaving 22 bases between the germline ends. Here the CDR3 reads CASPPPGLRGDTEAFF. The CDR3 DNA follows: TGTGCCAGCCCTCCGCCGGGACTCCGAGGGGACACTGAAGCTTTCTTT. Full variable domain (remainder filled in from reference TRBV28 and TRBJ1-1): DVKVTQSSRYLVKRTGEKVFLECVQDMDHENMFWYRQDPGLGLRLIYFSYDVKMKEKGDIPEGYSVSREKKERFSLILESASTNQTSMYLCASPPPGLRGDTEAFFGQGTRLTVV.

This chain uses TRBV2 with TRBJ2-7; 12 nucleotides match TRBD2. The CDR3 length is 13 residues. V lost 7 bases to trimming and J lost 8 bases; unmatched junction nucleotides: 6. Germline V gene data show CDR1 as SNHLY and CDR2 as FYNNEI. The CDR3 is CASTTSGRLKQYF. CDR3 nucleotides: TGTGCCAGCACAACTAGCGGGAGGTTGAAGCAGTACTTC. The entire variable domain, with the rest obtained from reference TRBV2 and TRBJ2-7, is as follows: EPEVTQTPSHQVTQMGQEVILRCVPISNHLYFYWYRQILGQKVEFLVSFYNNEISEKSEIFDDQFSVERPDGSNFTLKIRSTKLEDSAMYFCASTTSGRLKQYFGPGTRLTVT.

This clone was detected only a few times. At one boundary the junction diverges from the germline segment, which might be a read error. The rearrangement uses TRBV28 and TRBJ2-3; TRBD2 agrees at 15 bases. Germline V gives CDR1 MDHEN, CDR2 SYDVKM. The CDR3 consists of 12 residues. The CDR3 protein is CASSRGTSGGNF. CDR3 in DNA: TGTGCCAGCAGTCGTGGGACTAGCGGGGGGAATTTT.

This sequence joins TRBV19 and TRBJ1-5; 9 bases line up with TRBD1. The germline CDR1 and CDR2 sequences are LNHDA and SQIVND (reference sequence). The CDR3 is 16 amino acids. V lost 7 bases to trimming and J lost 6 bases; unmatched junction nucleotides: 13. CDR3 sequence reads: CASTARKGQGSQPQHF. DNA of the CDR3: TGTGCCAGTACCGCGAGAAAGGGACAGGGAAGTCAGCCCCAGCATTTT. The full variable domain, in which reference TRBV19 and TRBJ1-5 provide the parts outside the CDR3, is DGGITQSPKYLFRKEGQNVTLSCEQNLNHDAMYWYRQDPGQGLRLIYYSQIVNDFQKGDIAEGYSVSREKKESFPLTVTSAQKNPTAFYLCASTARKGQGSQPQHFGDGTRLSIL.

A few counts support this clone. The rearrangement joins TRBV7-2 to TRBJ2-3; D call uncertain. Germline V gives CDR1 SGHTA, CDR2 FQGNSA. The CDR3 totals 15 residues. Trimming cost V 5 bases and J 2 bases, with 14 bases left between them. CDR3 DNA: TGTGCCAGCAGCCAATCTTCGGTCCCCACAGATACGCAGTATTTT. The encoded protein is CASSQSSVPTDTQYF. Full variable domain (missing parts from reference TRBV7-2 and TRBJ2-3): GAGVSQSPSNKVTEKGKDVELRCDPISGHTALYWYRQSLGQGLEFLIYFQGNSAPDKSGLPSDRFSAERTGGSVSTLTIQRTQQEDSAVYLCASSQSSVPTDTQYFGPGTRLTVL.

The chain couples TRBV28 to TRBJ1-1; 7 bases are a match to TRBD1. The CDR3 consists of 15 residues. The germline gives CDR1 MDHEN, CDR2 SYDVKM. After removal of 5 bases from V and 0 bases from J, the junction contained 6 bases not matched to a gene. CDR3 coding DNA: TGTGCCAGCAGTCCCGGGGACAGCATGAACACTGAAGCTTTCTTT. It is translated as CASSPGDSMNTEAFF.

In DNA form, the CDR3 reads TGTGCCAGCAGACTGACAGGGGGTGGGGAGACCCAGTACTTC. It yields the protein CASRLTGGGETQYF. The chain carries TRBV6-1 and TRBJ2-5; 9 bases agree with TRBD1. Germline values: CDR1 MNHNS, CDR2 SASEGT. V gave up 6 bases and J gave up 5 bases; unmatched junction bases: 7. The CDR3 loop spans 14 amino acids.

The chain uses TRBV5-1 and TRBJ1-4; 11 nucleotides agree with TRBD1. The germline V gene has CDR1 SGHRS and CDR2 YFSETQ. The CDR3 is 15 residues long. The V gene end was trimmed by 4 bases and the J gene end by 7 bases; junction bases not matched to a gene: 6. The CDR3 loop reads CASSDRTGGREKLFF. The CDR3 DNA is TGCGCCAGCAGCGATCGGACAGGGGGCCGTGAAAAACTGTTTTTT.

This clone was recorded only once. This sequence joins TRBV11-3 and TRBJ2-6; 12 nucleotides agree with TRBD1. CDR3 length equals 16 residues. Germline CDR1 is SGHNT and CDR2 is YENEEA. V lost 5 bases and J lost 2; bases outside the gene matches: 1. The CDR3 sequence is CASSGTGGAGANVLTF. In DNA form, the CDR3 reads TGTGCCAGCAGCGGGACAGGGGGCGCTGGGGCCAACGTCCTGACTTTC.

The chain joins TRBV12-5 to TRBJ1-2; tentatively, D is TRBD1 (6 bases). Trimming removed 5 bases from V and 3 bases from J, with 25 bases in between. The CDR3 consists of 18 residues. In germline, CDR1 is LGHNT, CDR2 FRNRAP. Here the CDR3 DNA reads TGTGCTAGTGGTGCCCATCATGCACAGGGAACTCCGCACTATGGCTACACCTTC. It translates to CASGAHHAQGTPHYGYTF.